The 10 T cell receptor beta chains below all came from one sample that was sequenced in a study of technical replicates of blood from a handful of donors. Assay: immunoSEQ multiplex PCR; the TCRdb copy retains only in-frame clones and omits some. The data show 45,000 to 55,000 clones, around 95% seen once. The sample comprised T cells isolated from PBMCs. Every receptor here comes from a human donor in good health.

The rearrangement links TRBV28 to TRBJ1-2; 8 positions match TRBD1. CDR3 length equals 14 residues. Germline CDR1 reads MDHEN; CDR2 reads SYDVKM. Trimming took 6 bases from V and 5 from J; bases not matched to a gene: 8. The CDR3 DNA is TGTGCCAGCAGCCCCTGGACAGGGACATATGGCTACACCTTC. It translates to CASSPWTGTYGYTF.

The V gene is TRBV7-3, the J gene TRBJ2-7, with TRBD2 matching over 9 bases. CDR1 and CDR2 (germline): SGHTA, FQGTGA. The CDR3 consists of 15 residues. V gave up 0 bases and J gave up 1 base; unmatched junction bases: 1. CDR3 sequence reads: CASSLTGLASYEQYF. The CDR3 bases are TGTGCCAGCAGCTTAACGGGACTAGCTTCCTACGAGCAGTACTTC.

This sequence joins TRBV6-5 and TRBJ1-1; D remains unclear. The CDR3 consists of 13 residues. V shed 2 bases and J shed 3 bases, with 7 bases lying between them. Germline loops: CDR1 MNHEY, CDR2 SVGAGI. CDR3 DNA: TGTGCCAGCAGTTACGTGCAGGACACTGAAGCTTTCTTT. This translates into CASSYVQDTEAFF.

The sample holds one count of this clone. The CDR3 loop reads CASSLGDSAQETQYF. CDR3 nucleotides: TGTGCCAGCAGCTTAGGAGATAGCGCGCAAGAGACCCAGTACTTC. This sequence joins TRBV7-8 and TRBJ2-5; possible D gene TRBD2, 5 bases. Germline loops: CDR1 SGHVS, CDR2 FQNEAQ. CDR3 length: 15 residues. Trimming cost V 1 base and J 2 bases, with 11 bases left between them. Full variable domain (missing parts from reference TRBV7-8 and TRBJ2-5): GAGVSQSPRYKVAKRGQDVALRCDPISGHVSLFWYQQALGQGPEFLTYFQNEAQLDKSGLPSDRFFAERPEGSVSTLKIQRTQQEDSAVYLCASSLGDSAQETQYFGPGTRLLVL.

V is TRBV21-1 and J is TRBJ2-5; the table's D gene call, TRBD1, was not cross checked with the DNA. TRBV21-1 counts as a pseudogene. The length of the CDR3 is 15 residues. The CDR3: CATEYGTGVKETQYF. The CDR3 DNA is TGTGCCACGGAATACGGGACAGGGGTCAAAGAGACCCAGTACTTC.

The V gene is TRBV11-3, the J gene TRBJ2-3; possible D gene TRBD1, 6 bases. Trimming took off 5 bases at V and 4 bases at J, with 13 bases between the two ends. This CDR3 region has 14 residues. Germline V gene sequence: CDR1 SGHNT, CDR2 YENEEA. The CDR3 loop is CASSPRGSSDTQYF. The CDR3 coding sequence is TGTGCCAGCAGCCCCAGGGGCTCCTCAGATACGCAGTATTTT.

This rearrangement joins TRBV12-5 to TRBJ2-7; TRBD1 is a possible D gene (5 bases). The CDR3 sequence is 12 residues long. Looked up from germline, CDR1 is LGHNT and CDR2 is FRNRAP. V lost 6 bases, J lost 5 bases, and 11 bases lay in between. The CDR3 loop is CASGPQAHEQYF. The CDR3, as DNA: TGTGCTAGTGGACCACAGGCCCACGAGCAGTACTTC.

The chain couples TRBV19 to TRBJ2-7, with D tentatively TRBD2 (5 bases). Deletions cut 3 bases from V and 4 bases from J, with 10 bases between. Per germline, CDR1 LNHDA and CDR2 SQIVND (reference sequence). This CDR3 is built from 13 residues. In DNA, the CDR3 is TGTGCCAGTAGTATGAACGAGGGATACGAGCAGTACTTC. Translated: CASSMNEGYEQYF.

This clone was observed a single time. This chain links TRBV9 with TRBJ2-3; TRBD2 might be the D (5 bases). Germline V gene lookup returns CDR1 SGDLS and CDR2 YYNGEE. The CDR3 contains 17 residues. V lost 0 bases to trimming and J lost 6 bases, with 20 bases between them. In DNA, the CDR3 is TGTGCCAGCAGCGTAGAAGACTCTCAGGCGGAGGAGGATACGCAGTATTTT. Translating gives CASSVEDSQAEEDTQYF.

J is TRBJ2-5 and V is TRBV5-1; TRBD2 matches 9 bases. CDR3 size: 17 residues. Germline V lookup: CDR1 SGHRS, CDR2 YFSETQ. The junction had 14 bases not matched to a gene; V was cut back by 4 bases and J by 4 bases. The CDR3 reads CASSMGQTLAGRETQYF. CDR3 DNA sequence: TGCGCCAGCAGCATGGGACAAACCCTAGCGGGACGAGAGACCCAGTACTTC. Filled out from reference TRBV5-1 and TRBJ2-5, the complete variable domain reads KAGVTQTPRYLIKTRGQQVTLSCSPISGHRSVSWYQQTPGQGLQFLFEYFSETQRNKGNFPGRFSGRQFSNSRSEMNVSTLELGDSALYLCASSMGQTLAGRETQYFGPGTRLLVL.